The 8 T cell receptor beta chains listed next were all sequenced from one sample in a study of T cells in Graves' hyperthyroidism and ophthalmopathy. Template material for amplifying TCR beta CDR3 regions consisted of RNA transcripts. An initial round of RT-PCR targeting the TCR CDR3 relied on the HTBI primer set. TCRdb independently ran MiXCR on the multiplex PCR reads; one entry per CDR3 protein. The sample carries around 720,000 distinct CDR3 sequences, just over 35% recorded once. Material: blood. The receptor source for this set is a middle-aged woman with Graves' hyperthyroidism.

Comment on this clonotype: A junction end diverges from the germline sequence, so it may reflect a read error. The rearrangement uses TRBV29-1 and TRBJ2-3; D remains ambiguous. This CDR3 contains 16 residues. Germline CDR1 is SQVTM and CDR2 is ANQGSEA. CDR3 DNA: TGTGCCAGTAGTATACTTACAGTATATGGGGCAGATACGCAGTATTTT. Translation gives CASSILTVYGADTQYF.

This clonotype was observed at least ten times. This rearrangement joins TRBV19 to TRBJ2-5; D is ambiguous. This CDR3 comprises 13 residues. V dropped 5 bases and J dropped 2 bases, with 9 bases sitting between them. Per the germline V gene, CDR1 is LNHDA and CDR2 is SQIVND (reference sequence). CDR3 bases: TGTGCCAGTAGTGTCTCCCCGCAAGAGACCCAGTACTTC. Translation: CASSVSPQETQYF.

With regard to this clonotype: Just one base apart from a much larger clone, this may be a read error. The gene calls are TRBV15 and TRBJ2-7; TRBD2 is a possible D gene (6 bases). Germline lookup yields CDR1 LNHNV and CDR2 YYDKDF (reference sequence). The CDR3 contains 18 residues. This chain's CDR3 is CATSGDYWGERLTYEQYF. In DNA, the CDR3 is TGTGCCACCAGCGGAGATTATTGGGGGGAACGGTTAACCTACGAGCAGTACTTC.

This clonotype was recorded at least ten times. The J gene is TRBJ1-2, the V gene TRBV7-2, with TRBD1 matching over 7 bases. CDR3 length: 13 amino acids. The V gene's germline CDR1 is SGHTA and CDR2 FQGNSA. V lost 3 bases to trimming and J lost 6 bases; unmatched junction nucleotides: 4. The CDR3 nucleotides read TGTGCCAGCAGCTTCACAGGGGTGGATGGCTACACCTTC. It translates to CASSFTGVDGYTF.

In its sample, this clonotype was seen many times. The CDR3 loop reads CSAREGGWGNQPQHF. In DNA form, the CDR3 reads TGCAGTGCTAGAGAGGGCGGATGGGGCAATCAGCCCCAGCATTTT. The rearrangement uses TRBV20-1 and TRBJ1-5; D is undetermined. Trimming left V 0 bases short and J 2 bases short, with 11 bases between. The CDR3 covers 15 residues. The germline V gene encodes CDR1 DFQATT and CDR2 SNEGSKA (reference sequence).

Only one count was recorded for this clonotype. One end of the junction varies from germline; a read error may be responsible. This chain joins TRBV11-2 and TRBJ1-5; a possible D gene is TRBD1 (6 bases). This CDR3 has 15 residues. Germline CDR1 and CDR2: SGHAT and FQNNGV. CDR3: CASSQDRSSNQPQHF. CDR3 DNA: TGCGCCAGCAGCCAAGACAGGAGCAGCAATCAGCCCCAGCATTTT.

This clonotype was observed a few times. As DNA, the CDR3 is TGTGCCAGCGGCCTGGGGGGCAAAAACACTGAAGCTTTCTTT. It yields the protein CASGLGGKNTEAFF. The chain carries TRBV27 and TRBJ1-1, with D perhaps matching TRBD1 (6 bases). The V gene lost 8 bases and the J gene lost 2 bases, with 15 bases spanning the gap. This CDR3 is 14 amino acids long. Per the germline V gene, CDR1 is MNHEY and CDR2 is SMNVEV (reference sequence).

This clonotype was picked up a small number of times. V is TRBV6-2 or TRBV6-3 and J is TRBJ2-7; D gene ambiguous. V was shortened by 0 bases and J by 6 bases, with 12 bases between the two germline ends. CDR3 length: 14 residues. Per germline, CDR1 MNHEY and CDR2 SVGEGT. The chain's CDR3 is CASSYSRSLGEQYF. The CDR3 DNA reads TGTGCCAGCAGTTACTCGAGGAGTTTGGGCGAGCAGTACTTC.